A single sample is the source of the 2 T cell receptor beta chains below, sequenced in a study of Graves' ophthalmopathy and Graves' hyperthyroidism. RNA served as the template for amplifying TCR beta CDR3 regions. First-round RT-PCR used HTBI primers; second-round multiplex PCR followed. TCRdb reprocessed the multiplex PCR reads via MiXCR and lists one record per CDR3 protein. Here the sample spans roughly 1.1 million distinct CDR3 sequences, around a third being singletons. Input material: peripheral blood or thyroid tissue (not recorded which). These receptors all come from an adult man with Graves' hyperthyroidism.

V is TRBV9 and J is TRBJ1-6; 10 nucleotides agree with TRBD1. Germline lookup yields CDR1 SGDLS and CDR2 YYNGEE. After removal of 4 bases from V and 12 bases from J, the junction contained 7 bases not matched to a gene. CDR3 length equals 14 residues. CDR3 DNA sequence: TGTGCCAGCAGCCCTGACAGGGGGCGAGAACCCCTCCACTTT. Protein sequence: CASSPDRGREPLHF.

The V and J genes are TRBV29-1 and TRBJ2-7, with no clear D. The germline V gene has CDR1 SQVTM and CDR2 ANQGSEA. The CDR3 loop spans 12 amino acids. V was pared by 6 bases and J by 2 bases, with 11 bases between. In DNA, the CDR3 is TGCAGCGTGGGCCGTTTTGCCTACGAGCAGTACTTC. This gives the protein CSVGRFAYEQYF.